One and the same sample provided the 28 T cell receptor beta chains below, sequenced in a study of blood T cell repertoires in COVID-19. Produced via immunoSEQ multiplex PCR; TCRdb's table is partial and in-frame only. The repertoire holds about 200,000 clones, with roughly 82% as singletons. Sequencing used peripheral blood. The receptors come from a human donor in a cohort sampled during active COVID-19.

V usage is TRBV10-3 and J usage is TRBJ2-7, with D possibly being TRBD2 (5 bases). Looked up from germline, CDR1 is ENHRY and CDR2 is SYGVKD. The V and J ends lost 4 bases and 1 base respectively, with 14 bases between them. This CDR3 region has 15 residues. CDR3 in DNA: TGTGCCATCAGTGCTCGAGAGGGTTCTTCCTACGAGCAGTACTTC. Residues: CAISAREGSSYEQYF.

In this sample, this clone turned up a few times. The chain joins TRBV24-1 to TRBJ1-5; D remains ambiguous. Germline CDR1 and CDR2: KGHDR and SFDVKD. CDR3 length: 15 amino acids. Trimming pared 2 bases from V and 4 bases from J, leaving 11 bases between. CDR3: CATSDSSAVNQPQHF. CDR3 coding DNA: TGTGCCACCAGTGATTCGTCGGCGGTAAATCAGCCCCAGCATTTT.

This clone is a singleton in its sample. V gene TRBV5-1 combines with J gene TRBJ1-2; 8 bases agree with TRBD1. The CDR3 loop spans 16 amino acids. CDR1 and CDR2 (germline): SGHRS, YFSETQ. The V segment lost 2 bases and the J segment 3 bases; nucleotides outside the gene matches: 9. The CDR3 bases are TGCGCCAGCAGCTTCGGTCAGGGGGCGCGTGACTATGGCTACACCTTC. It is translated as CASSFGQGARDYGYTF.

This sequence joins TRBV5-1 and TRBJ2-3; D is perhaps TRBD2 (6 bases). The CDR3 runs 15 residues. From germline, CDR1 is SGHRS and CDR2 YFSETQ. V lost 6 bases and J 0 bases, leaving 14 bases between the germline ends. CDR3 residues: CASKLGGTSTDTQYF. The CDR3 DNA is TGCGCCAGCAAACTTGGCGGGACCAGCACAGATACGCAGTATTTT.

The chain uses TRBV7-9 and TRBJ2-7; a possible D gene is TRBD1 (6 bases). V was clipped by 1 base and J by 6 bases, with 13 bases between them. This CDR3 spans 14 amino acids. The germline CDR1 and CDR2 sequences are SEHNR and FQNEAQ (reference sequence). The CDR3 DNA sequence: TGTGCCAGCAGCTTAGACCTGGCAGGGGTCGAGCAGTACTTC. Its protein product is CASSLDLAGVEQYF.

The chain couples TRBV7-2 to TRBJ2-2; the D is unclear. This CDR3 has 17 residues. V lost 5 bases and J lost 5, with 21 bases in between. From germline, CDR1 is SGHTA and CDR2 FQGNSA. CDR3 loop: CASSPPGSRSGTGELFF. CDR3 nucleotides: TGTGCCAGCAGCCCCCCCGGCTCACGGAGTGGTACCGGGGAGCTGTTTTTT.

As regards this clone: This same CDR3 is encoded by further DNA sequences in the sample. The gene calls are TRBV11-2 and TRBJ2-7, with D tentatively TRBD1 (5 bases). The CDR3 totals 14 residues. V was cut by 1 base and J by 2 bases, with 9 bases left in between. Germline-derived CDR1 and CDR2 are SGHAT and FQNNGV. The CDR3 sequence: CASSLGAGTYEQYF. CDR3 nucleotides: TGTGCCAGCAGCTTAGGGGCAGGGACCTACGAGCAGTACTTC. Based on the CDR3 plus reference TRBV11-2 and TRBJ2-7, the full variable domain is EAGVAQSPRYKIIEKRQSVAFWCNPISGHATLYWYQQILGQGPKLLIQFQNNGVVDDSQLPKDRFSAERLKGVDSTLKIQPAKLEDSAVYLCASSLGAGTYEQYFGPGTRLTVT.

The chain has TRBV6-1 and TRBJ1-5; a possible D gene is TRBD1 (6 bases). Germline V CDR1 and CDR2: MNHNS, SASEGT. V lost 2 bases to trimming and J lost 3 bases, with 14 bases between them. The CDR3 loop spans 16 amino acids. CDR3 bases: TGTGCCAGCAGTGAAAGGAACAGGGTGGCCAATCAGCCCCAGCATTTT. Translated, it gives CASSERNRVANQPQHF.

This chain uses TRBV19 with TRBJ2-7; the match to TRBD1 covers 9 bases. The length of the CDR3 is 16 residues. The V gene's germline CDR1 is LNHDA and CDR2 SQIVND (reference sequence). With 4 bases clipped from V and 0 bases from J, the junction kept 7 bases outside the gene matches. CDR3 DNA: TGTGCCAGTAGTAACCGCGGACAGGGGAGCTCCTACGAGCAGTACTTC. Protein: CASSNRGQGSSYEQYF.

This clone has a single count. This rearrangement joins TRBV15 to TRBJ2-7; D unresolved. The V end was cut by 1 base, the J end by 5 bases, with 9 bases between. The CDR3 is made up of 13 amino acids. Per the germline V gene, CDR1 is LNHNV and CDR2 is YYDKDF (reference sequence). In DNA, the CDR3 is TGTGCCACCAGCAGAGCCTACAGCAACGAGCAGTACTTC. Translating it yields CATSRAYSNEQYF. Variable domain in full (rest from reference TRBV15 and TRBJ2-7): DAMVIQNPRYQVTQFGKPVTLSCSQTLNHNVMYWYQQKSSQAPKLLFHYYDKDFNNEADTPDNFQSRRPNTSFCFLDIRSPGLGDTAMYLCATSRAYSNEQYFGPGTRLTVT.

CDR3 DNA sequence: TGTGCCAGCAGCCATCTATCGGGGTCCTCCTACGAGCAGTACTTC. This codes for CASSHLSGSSYEQYF. The chain has TRBV5-4 and TRBJ2-7; possible D gene TRBD2, 5 bases. The CDR3 is 15 amino acids. Germline-derived CDR1 and CDR2 are SGHNT and YYREEE (reference sequence). V dropped 4 bases and J dropped 0 bases, with 14 bases sitting between them.

J is TRBJ1-1 and V is TRBV18; 8 bases fit TRBD1. V lost 1 base, J lost 8 bases, and 9 bases stayed unmatched. CDR1 is KGHSH and CDR2 is LQKENI in the germline V gene. The CDR3 covers 15 residues. The chain's CDR3 is CASSPLLADRGEAFF. CDR3 nucleotides: TGTGCCAGCTCACCACTCCTCGCCGACAGGGGCGAAGCTTTCTTT.

This clone was observed a handful of times. This sequence joins TRBV5-1 and TRBJ1-3; 7 nucleotides match TRBD1. This CDR3 region has 16 residues. Looked up from germline, CDR1 is SGHRS and CDR2 is YFSETQ. V lost 0 bases and J lost 7; bases outside the gene matches: 10. The CDR3: CASSLGPGQDWNTIYF. CDR3 sequence (DNA): TGCGCCAGCAGCTTGGGCCCCGGACAGGACTGGAACACCATATATTTT.

The chain recombines TRBV18 with TRBJ1-1, with a possible D match to TRBD1 (6 bases). CDR1 is KGHSH, CDR2 LQKENI, per germline. This CDR3 comprises 15 residues. The germline V and J ends were trimmed by 5 bases and 4 bases, with 17 bases remaining between them. The DNA of the CDR3 is TGTGCCAGCTCAAGTGGTAGGGGGGGTATCACTGAAGCTTTCTTT. Amino acid sequence: CASSSGRGGITEAFF.

The genes are TRBV5-6 and TRBJ2-2, with D possibly TRBD1 on 5 matching bases. This CDR3 spans 14 amino acids. CDR1 SGHDT and CDR2 YYEEEE come from the germline V gene. The V end was cut by 1 base, the J end by 4 bases, with 8 bases between. CDR3 bases: TGTGCCAGCAGCTTGCTACAGGCCACCGGGGAGCTGTTTTTT. Translation: CASSLLQATGELFF.

The V and J genes are TRBV4-2 and TRBJ1-2; D remains ambiguous. Germline-derived CDR1 and CDR2 are LGHNA and YNFKEQ. V was shortened by 1 base and J by 4 bases, with 13 bases between the two germline ends. The CDR3 totals 15 residues. CDR3 DNA: TGTGCCAGCAGCCAAGTGCAACCGGGAGGCTATGGCTACACCTTC. This gives the protein CASSQVQPGGYGYTF.

The genes are TRBV7-9 and TRBJ1-4, with a weak D call TRBD1 (6 bases). Trimming left V 4 bases short and J 7 bases short, with 13 bases between. Germline V gene data show CDR1 as SEHNR and CDR2 as FQNEAQ (reference sequence). The CDR3 runs 14 residues. Here the CDR3 DNA reads TGTGCCAGCAGCTCGAGGGGGAGGGCTGAAAAACTGTTTTTT. This gives the protein CASSSRGRAEKLFF.

This chain joins TRBV28 and TRBJ1-2, with D hard to call. The germline gives CDR1 MDHEN, CDR2 SYDVKM. This CDR3 spans 13 amino acids. Trimming took off 6 bases at V and 3 bases at J, with 11 bases between the two ends. The CDR3 DNA sequence: TGTGCCAGCAGCTTCTCTGCGGACTATGGCTACACCTTC. Amino acids: CASSFSADYGYTF.

V gene TRBV7-9 combines with J gene TRBJ1-1, with 7 positions matching TRBD1. CDR3 length equals 13 residues. Trimming cost V 8 bases and J 1 base; bases outside gene matches: 4. CDR1 SEHNR and CDR2 FQNEAQ come from the germline V gene (reference sequence). The CDR3 reads CASGGQSNTEAFF. The CDR3 nucleotides read TGTGCCAGCGGGGGACAGTCGAACACTGAAGCTTTCTTT.

This clone appeared a single time. The chain recombines TRBV7-2 with TRBJ2-1; 8 positions agree with TRBD2. The J segment lost 3 bases and the V segment lost 5 bases, leaving 6 bases of the junction unmatched. Germline lookup yields CDR1 SGHTA and CDR2 FQGNSA. The CDR3 is 15 amino acids. The CDR3 spells CASSPPGGLYNEQFF. The CDR3 DNA is TGTGCCAGCAGCCCTCCGGGGGGGCTCTACAATGAGCAGTTCTTC.

The chain recombines TRBV9 with TRBJ2-7, with a weak D call TRBD2 (5 bases). V lost 0 bases, J lost 2 bases, and 9 bases lay in between. CDR1 and CDR2 (germline): SGDLS, YYNGEE. CDR3 length: 14 residues. DNA of the CDR3: TGTGCCAGCAGCGTAGGGACTCACCCCTACGAGCAGTACTTC. Encoded protein: CASSVGTHPYEQYF.

J is TRBJ1-4 and V is TRBV27; D perhaps matches TRBD1 (5 bases). CDR3 size: 15 residues. Germline CDR1 MNHEY, CDR2 SMNVEV (reference sequence). Trimming removed 2 bases from V and 2 bases from J, with 9 bases in between. The CDR3 protein is CASSLKGLTNEKLFF. For the CDR3, the DNA is TGTGCCAGCAGTTTAAAGGGACTGACTAATGAAAAACTGTTTTTT.

The CDR3 DNA follows: TGTGCCAGCAGTTACCCTAGGGGGACAAGCTACAATGAGCAGTTCTTC. It encodes CASSYPRGTSYNEQFF. The chain is built from TRBV6-6 and TRBJ2-1; a weak D match, TRBD1 (6 bases). This CDR3 contains 16 residues. V was trimmed by 2 bases and J by 3 bases, leaving 14 bases between them. The germline gives CDR1 MNHNY, CDR2 SVGAGI (reference sequence).

This clone has only one observation. The rearrangement joins TRBV5-1 to TRBJ1-1; TRBD1 agrees at 8 bases. Germline CDR1 is SGHRS and CDR2 is YFSETQ. After removal of 8 bases from V and 4 bases from J, the junction contained 10 bases not matched to a gene. CDR3 length equals 14 residues. The CDR3 spells CASEIGQGGTEAFF. CDR3 nucleotides: TGCGCCAGTGAAATCGGACAGGGAGGCACTGAAGCTTTCTTT.

This chain links TRBV6-5 with TRBJ2-7, with 7 bases matching TRBD2. The V and J ends lost 8 bases and 5 bases, in that order; junction bases with no gene match: 15. CDR3 size: 15 residues. The germline CDR1 and CDR2 sequences are MNHEY and SVGAGI. The CDR3 sequence: CASSRGGGSNHEQYF. The CDR3, as DNA: TGTGCCAGCTCCCGGGGTGGCGGGAGTAATCACGAGCAGTACTTC.

This chain links TRBV7-2 with TRBJ2-3, with D possibly matching TRBD1 (5 bases). V gave up 5 bases and J gave up 0 bases, with 9 bases separating them. Germline CDR1 reads SGHTA; CDR2 reads FQGNSA. The CDR3 sequence is 14 residues long. The CDR3 region is CASSGAVSTDTQYF. CDR3 bases: TGTGCCAGCAGCGGGGCGGTTAGCACAGATACGCAGTATTTT.

This chain uses TRBV28 with TRBJ1-1; D perhaps matches TRBD1 (6 bases). The CDR3 has 14 amino acids. Germline values: CDR1 MDHEN, CDR2 SYDVKM. Trimming took off 11 bases at V and 1 base at J, with 17 bases between the two ends. The CDR3 coding sequence is TGTGCCGCCTGGGGGGGGCGGACGAACACTGAAGCTTTCTTT. It specifies CAAWGGRTNTEAFF.

V is TRBV19 and J is TRBJ2-1, with TRBD2 as a possible D gene (5 bases). This CDR3 region has 14 residues. Trimming removed 7 bases from V and 2 bases from J, with 12 bases in between. Per germline, CDR1 LNHDA and CDR2 SQIVND (reference sequence). CDR3 sequence reads: CASTRGQPYNEQFF. The CDR3 DNA reads TGTGCCAGTACTCGGGGTCAGCCCTACAATGAGCAGTTCTTC.